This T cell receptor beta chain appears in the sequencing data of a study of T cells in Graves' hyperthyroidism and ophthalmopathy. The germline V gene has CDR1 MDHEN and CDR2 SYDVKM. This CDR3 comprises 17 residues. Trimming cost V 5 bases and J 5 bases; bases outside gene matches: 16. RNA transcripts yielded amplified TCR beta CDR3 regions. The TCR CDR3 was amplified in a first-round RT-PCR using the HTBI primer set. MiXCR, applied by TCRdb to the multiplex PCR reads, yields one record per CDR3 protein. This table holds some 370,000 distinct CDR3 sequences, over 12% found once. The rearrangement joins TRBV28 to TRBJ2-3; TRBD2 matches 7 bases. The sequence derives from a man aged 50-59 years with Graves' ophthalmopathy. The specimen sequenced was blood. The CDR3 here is CASSRHLSGNWIDTQYF. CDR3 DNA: TGTGCCAGCAGTCGACATCTCAGCGGGAACTGGATAGATACGCAGTATTTT.